The sequence of this T cell receptor (beta chain) was determined in a study of shared clonotypes between healthy human individuals (dated by TCRdb to the early 2020s). In terms of the full investigation: A few men and a couple of women, aged 18 to 49 years, made up the cohort. Leukapheresis yielded between about 0.9 and 9 billion PBMCs per donor. Libraries were prepared and TCR repertoires were sequenced by different laboratories using diverse techniques, in order to increase sequencing depth and limit assay-specific biases. For each donor, three plates each were used for CD4 naive and CD4 memory, two plates were used for CD8 naive, and one plate was used for CD8 memory. To estimate repertoire size and how much clonotype sharing occurs between individuals, the study deeply sequenced the blood TCR repertoires of five healthy adults. Results the study describes overall, beyond this receptor: Pairwise subsampling indicated that sequencing depth was expected to affect the degree of clonotype sharing among donors. Sharing across a few donors was observed for around 5% of naive CD4, under 4% of naive CD8, 2.3% of memory CD4, and roughly 0.4% of memory CD8 clonotypes. Because the study included only a small number of donors, the genetic and exposure-history diversity represented was limited. Higher generation probabilities were observed for clonotypes shared by all four sorted-subset donors than for non-shared clonotypes. Only blood was sampled, and tissue TCR repertoires likely differ from those in blood. Naive subsets generally had larger estimated clonotype richness than memory subsets did. Even with the large sequencing depth, rarefaction of the sorted-subset datasets indicated that sequencing was incomplete.

Sequences SGHTA (CDR1) and FQGNSA (CDR2) are obtained from the germline V gene. The CDR3 runs 15 amino acids, cysteine and phenylalanine included. Here the CDR3 DNA is all that survives: 45 bases in frame from base 1. From V the trimming removes 2 bases and from J it removes 7 bases, while the gene matches leave 7 bases of the junction unaccounted for. A remark on this clone: The antigen this receptor binds is unknown. No much larger clonotype is one base removed from it; base qualities were not supplied.

TCR CDR3 regions were amplified from genomic DNA by multiplex PCR using the deep immunoSEQ assay. Extracted genomic DNA from each cell subset was distributed evenly across all wells of several immunoSEQ 96-well plates, and each plate was treated as a replicate. Each replicate PCR for sorted subsets received about 210 ng genomic DNA, equal to about 30,000 T cell genomes. Purified libraries were quantified with a Qubit 3.0 fluorometer, sized on a Bioanalyzer 2100, and re-quantified with the KAPA Library Quantification kit. Every immunoSEQ 96-well plate was sequenced on a separate single-read 150-cycle Illumina NextSeq 550 flow cell. The paper's data handling went like this. Because the immunoSEQ output held only junctional sequences and lacked quality scores, the filtering could not match the filtering applied to full-length reads. To assign V/J genes and CDR3, sequences were annotated using PyIR, a Python wrapper for IgBLAST v1.9, with IMGT germline references. Reads were filtered out if the reads had weak V/J assignments (E-value above 1e-6), no CDR3, stop codons, out-of-frame junctions, or ambiguous translated residues. V3J clonotypes were defined by identical inferred V gene, J gene, and CDR3 amino acid sequence. The percentage overlap between two repertoires was calculated by dividing the number of shared unique clonotypes by the size of the smaller repertoire. Richness of each repertoire was evaluated using RTK rarefaction, the Chao1 estimator, and Recon v2.1 estimates of unobserved clonotypes. Generation probabilities for all TCRbeta clonotypes obtained by the gDNA method from a handful of donors were computed using OLGA. The source is immuneACCESS, and TCRdb retained only in-frame sequences with V and J called. Part of the clones is not carried over; for the studies checked, unresolved V genes explain less than half of this, and the remainder is unexplained. V and J calls and clone size are those listed in that table; D and trimming were worked out from the DNA. In all, the sample holds under 200,000 clones, and around 93% of those were seen once. Around 0.067% of the sample rests with the top ten.

Donors were healthy HIV-negative adults with no recently reported acute infections or vaccinations. Every donor was a Caucasian adult residing in Nashville, Tennessee, USA. CD4+ T cells were enriched by magnetic negative selection; naive cells were then positively selected on CD45RA, and the negative fraction formed the memory subset. After blood collection by leukapheresis, PBMCs were isolated using Ficoll-Histopaque density gradient centrifugation and then cryopreserved in the vapor phase of liquid nitrogen. Analytical flow cytometry was used to check the purity and quantity of every magnetically sorted T cell population. Genomic DNA was isolated from every sorted fraction and measured by UV absorbance on a Nanodrop 2000c.

Material for sequencing was naive CD4+ T cells sorted from blood. According to the study, the label for this sample's cell subset or site signals: CD45RA+ positively selected. The chain is assembled from TRBV7-2 and TRBJ1-1, and TRBD1 matches 10 of the central bases. The sequence was obtained from a woman under 40 in good health. Here the CDR3 is given as CASSLQGQGQDEAFF. The nucleotide sequence reads as follows: TGTGCCAGCAGCTTACAGGGACAGGGGCAGGATGAAGCTTTCTTT.